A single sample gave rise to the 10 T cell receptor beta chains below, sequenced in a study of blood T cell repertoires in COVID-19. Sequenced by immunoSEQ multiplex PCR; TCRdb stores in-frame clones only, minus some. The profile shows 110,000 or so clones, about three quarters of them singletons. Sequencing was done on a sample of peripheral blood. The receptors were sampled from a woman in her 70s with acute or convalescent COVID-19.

In DNA form, the CDR3 reads TGTGCCAGTAGTATAGACAGGGGTGGGCAGCCCCAGCATTTT. Protein: CASSIDRGGQPQHF. This chain uses TRBV19 with TRBJ1-5, with D possibly matching TRBD1 (6 bases). CDR3 size: 14 residues. V dropped 0 bases and J dropped 7 bases, with 10 bases sitting between them. Germline CDR1 LNHDA, CDR2 SQIVND (reference sequence).

CDR3 DNA sequence: TGTGCCAGCAGCTATATGCGGCAGGGTGAGGGCTACACCTTC. Protein sequence: CASSYMRQGEGYTF. The chain employs TRBV11-2 and TRBJ1-2; D is possibly TRBD1 (5 bases). The CDR3 contains 14 residues. V was cut by 4 bases and J by 8 bases, with 17 bases left in between. Germline V gene lookup returns CDR1 SGHAT and CDR2 FQNNGV. The variable domain in full, completed from reference TRBV11-2 and TRBJ1-2, reads EAGVAQSPRYKIIEKRQSVAFWCNPISGHATLYWYQQILGQGPKLLIQFQNNGVVDDSQLPKDRFSAERLKGVDSTLKIQPAKLEDSAVYLCASSYMRQGEGYTFGSGTRLTVV.

In DNA form, the CDR3 reads TGTGCCAGCGTTGGGGGGGGGCGAGAGACCCAGTACTTC. As protein: CASVGGGRETQYF. This chain uses TRBV2 with TRBJ2-5; TRBD2 is a possible D gene (7 bases). In germline, CDR1 is SNHLY, CDR2 FYNNEI. V gave up 8 bases and J gave up 4 bases, with 14 bases separating them. The CDR3 is 13 amino acids.

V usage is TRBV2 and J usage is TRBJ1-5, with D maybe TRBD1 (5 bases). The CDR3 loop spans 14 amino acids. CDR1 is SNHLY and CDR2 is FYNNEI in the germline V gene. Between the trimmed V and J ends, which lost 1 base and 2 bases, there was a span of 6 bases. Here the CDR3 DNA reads TGTGCCAGCAGTGAAGGGGGCGGCAATCAGCCCCAGCATTTT. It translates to CASSEGGGNQPQHF.

The CDR3 DNA reads TGTGCCAGCAGCTTCGGACAGGGCCCTAACTATGGCTACACCTTC. Amino acids: CASSFGQGPNYGYTF. The gene calls are TRBV7-9 and TRBJ1-2; 8 positions agree with TRBD1. CDR1 is SEHNR, CDR2 FQNEAQ, per germline (reference sequence). V lost 3 bases and J lost 0; bases outside the gene matches: 3. The CDR3 is 15 amino acids.

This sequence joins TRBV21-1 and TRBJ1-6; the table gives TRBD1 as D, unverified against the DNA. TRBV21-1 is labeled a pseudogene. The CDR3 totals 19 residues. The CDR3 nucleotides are TGTGCCAGCAGCAAAGAAATCCCGAAGGACAGGCGTTTCAATTCACCCCTCCACTTT. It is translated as CASSKEIPKDRRFNSPLHF.

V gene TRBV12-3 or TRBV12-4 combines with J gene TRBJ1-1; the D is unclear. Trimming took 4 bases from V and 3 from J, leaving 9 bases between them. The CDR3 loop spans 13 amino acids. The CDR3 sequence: CASSSQTDTEAFF. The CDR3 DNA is TGTGCCAGCAGTTCACAGACCGACACTGAAGCTTTCTTT.

DNA for the CDR3: TGTGCCAGCAGTCGGGGGGGCACTGAAGCTTTCTTT. Its translation is CASSRGGTEAFF. V and J are TRBV6-5 and TRBJ1-1, with a weak D call TRBD1 (5 bases). Trimming cost V 5 bases and J 4 bases, with 8 bases left between them. The V gene's germline CDR1 is MNHEY and CDR2 SVGAGI. The CDR3 sequence is 12 residues long.

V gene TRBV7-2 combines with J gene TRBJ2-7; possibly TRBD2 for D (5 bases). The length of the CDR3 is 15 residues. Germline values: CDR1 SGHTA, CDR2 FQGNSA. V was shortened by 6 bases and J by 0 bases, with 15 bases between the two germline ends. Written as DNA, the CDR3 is TGTGCCAGCAGGTTAACCCGTACTAGCTCCTACGAGCAGTACTTC. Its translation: CASRLTRTSSYEQYF.

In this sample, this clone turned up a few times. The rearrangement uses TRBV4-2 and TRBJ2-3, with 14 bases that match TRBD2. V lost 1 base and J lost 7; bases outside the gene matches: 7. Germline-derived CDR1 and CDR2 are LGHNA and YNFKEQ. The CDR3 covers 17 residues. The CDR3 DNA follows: TGTGCCAGCAGCCAAGGTGGGGGACTAGCGGGGGACAATACGCAGTATTTT. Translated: CASSQGGGLAGDNTQYF.